This T cell receptor (beta chain) was captured by sequencing in a study of beta chain features in type 1 diabetes. Study details: Healthy donors resembled patients in age, gender and cell yields.

Every single donor gave one heparinised blood draw, and these averaged about 116 mL. In all sorted populations, purity surpassed 95%. The isolated RNA, all of it, was reverse transcribed, so expressed TCRB transcripts were what got sequenced. Measured with immunoSEQ multiplex PCR; TCRdb has only the in-frame clones, and not every one. The repertoire consists of over 120,000 clones, with 10% to 15% occurring once and the leading ten covering 1% to 1.5%. In its sample, this clone was seen many times. Its antigen is unknown. Broader study findings: Any role of HLA type in TCRB rearrangement remained unresolved here. TCRB CDR3s from Type 1 diabetes patients were moderately but significantly shorter in all four CD4+ subsets.

Germline CDR1 is KGHSY and CDR2 is FQNENV. V was cut by 4 bases and J by 4 bases, with 10 bases left in between. The CDR3 extends over 13 amino acids. The specimen sequenced was central memory CD4+ T cells from blood. The TCR originated in a young man with type 1 diabetes. The chain recombines TRBV16 with TRBJ1-2, with D possibly being TRBD1 (6 bases). CDR3 residues: CASSLGQTYGYTF. CDR3 DNA: TGTGCCAGCAGCCTGGGACAAACCTATGGCTACACCTTC.